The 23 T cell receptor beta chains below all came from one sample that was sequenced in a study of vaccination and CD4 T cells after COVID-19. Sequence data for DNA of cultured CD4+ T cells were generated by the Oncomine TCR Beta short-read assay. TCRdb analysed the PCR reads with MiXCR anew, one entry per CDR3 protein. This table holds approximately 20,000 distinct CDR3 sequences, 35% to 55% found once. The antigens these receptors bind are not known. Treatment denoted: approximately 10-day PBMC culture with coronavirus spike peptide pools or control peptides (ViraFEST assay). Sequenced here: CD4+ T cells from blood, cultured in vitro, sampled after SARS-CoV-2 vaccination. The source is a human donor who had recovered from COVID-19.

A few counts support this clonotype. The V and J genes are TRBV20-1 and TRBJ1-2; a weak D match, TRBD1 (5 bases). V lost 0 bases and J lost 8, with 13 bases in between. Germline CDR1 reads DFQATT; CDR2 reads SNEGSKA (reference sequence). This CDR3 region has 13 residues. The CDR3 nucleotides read TGCAGTGCTAGAGATGACCAGGGATGGGGCTACACCTTC. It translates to CSARDDQGWGYTF.

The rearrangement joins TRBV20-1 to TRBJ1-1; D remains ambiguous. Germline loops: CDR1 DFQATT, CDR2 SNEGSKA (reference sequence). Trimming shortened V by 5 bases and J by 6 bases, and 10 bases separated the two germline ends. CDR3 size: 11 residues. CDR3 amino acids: CSAPRQSEAFF. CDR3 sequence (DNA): TGCAGTGCTCCCCGGCAGTCTGAAGCTTTCTTT.

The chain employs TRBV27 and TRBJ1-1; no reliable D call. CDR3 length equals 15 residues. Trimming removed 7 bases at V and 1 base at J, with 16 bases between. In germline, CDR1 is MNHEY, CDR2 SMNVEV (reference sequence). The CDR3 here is CASKFRATANTEAFF. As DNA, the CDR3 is TGTGCCAGCAAATTTAGGGCAACCGCGAACACTGAAGCTTTCTTT.

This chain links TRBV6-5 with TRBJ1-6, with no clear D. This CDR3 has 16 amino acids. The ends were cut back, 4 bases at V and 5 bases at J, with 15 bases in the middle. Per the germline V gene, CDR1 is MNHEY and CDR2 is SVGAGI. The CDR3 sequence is CASSFAAGINNSPLHF. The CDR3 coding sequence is TGTGCCAGCAGTTTTGCAGCAGGCATAAATAATTCACCCCTCCACTTT.

CDR3 region: CATGGRTDTQYF. The CDR3 coding sequence is TGTGCCACCGGGGGTAGAACAGATACGCAGTATTTT. The chain couples TRBV11-3 to TRBJ2-3, with a weak D call TRBD2 (6 bases). The germline CDR1 and CDR2 sequences are SGHNT and YENEEA. The CDR3 consists of 12 residues. Trimming took 10 bases from V and 3 from J, leaving 11 bases between them.

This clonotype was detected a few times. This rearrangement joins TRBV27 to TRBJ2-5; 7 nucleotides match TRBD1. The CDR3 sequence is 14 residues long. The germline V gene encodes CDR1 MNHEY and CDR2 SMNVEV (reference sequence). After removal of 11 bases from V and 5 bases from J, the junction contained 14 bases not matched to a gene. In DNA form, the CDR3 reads TGTGCCGTACGCCCAGGGGGAATCGAGGAGACCCAGTACTTC. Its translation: CAVRPGGIEETQYF.

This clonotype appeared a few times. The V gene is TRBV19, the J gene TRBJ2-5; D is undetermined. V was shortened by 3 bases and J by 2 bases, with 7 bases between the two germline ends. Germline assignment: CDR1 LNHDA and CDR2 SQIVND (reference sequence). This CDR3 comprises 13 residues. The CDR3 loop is CASSIAQQETQYF. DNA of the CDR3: TGTGCCAGTAGTATCGCACAGCAAGAGACCCAGTACTTC.

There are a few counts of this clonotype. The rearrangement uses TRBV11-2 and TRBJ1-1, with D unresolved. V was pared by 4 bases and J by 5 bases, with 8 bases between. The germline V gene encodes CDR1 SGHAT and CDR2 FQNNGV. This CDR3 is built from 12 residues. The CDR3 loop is CASSSQITEAFF. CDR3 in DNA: TGTGCCAGCAGCTCCCAAATTACTGAAGCTTTCTTT.

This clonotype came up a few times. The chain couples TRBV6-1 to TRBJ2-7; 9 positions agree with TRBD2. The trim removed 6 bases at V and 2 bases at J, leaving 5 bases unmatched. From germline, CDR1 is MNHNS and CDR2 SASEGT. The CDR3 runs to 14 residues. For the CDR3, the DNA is TGTGCCAGCAGCAAAGTAGCGGGAGCCTACGAGCAGTACTTC. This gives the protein CASSKVAGAYEQYF.

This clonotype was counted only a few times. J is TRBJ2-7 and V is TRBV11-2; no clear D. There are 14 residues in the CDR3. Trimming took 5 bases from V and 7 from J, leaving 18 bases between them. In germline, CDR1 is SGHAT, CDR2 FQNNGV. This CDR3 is CASSPGPPPLEQYF. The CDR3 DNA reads TGTGCCAGCAGCCCAGGTCCCCCTCCCTTGGAGCAGTACTTC. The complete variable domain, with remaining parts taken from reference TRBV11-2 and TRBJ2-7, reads EAGVAQSPRYKIIEKRQSVAFWCNPISGHATLYWYQQILGQGPKLLIQFQNNGVVDDSQLPKDRFSAERLKGVDSTLKIQPAKLEDSAVYLCASSPGPPPLEQYFGPGTRLTVT.

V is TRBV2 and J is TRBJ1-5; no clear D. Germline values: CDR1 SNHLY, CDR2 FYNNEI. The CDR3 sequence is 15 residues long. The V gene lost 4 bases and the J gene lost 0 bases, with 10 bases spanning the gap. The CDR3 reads CASSVGSHSNQPQHF. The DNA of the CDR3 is TGTGCCAGCAGTGTAGGGAGCCATAGCAATCAGCCCCAGCATTTT.

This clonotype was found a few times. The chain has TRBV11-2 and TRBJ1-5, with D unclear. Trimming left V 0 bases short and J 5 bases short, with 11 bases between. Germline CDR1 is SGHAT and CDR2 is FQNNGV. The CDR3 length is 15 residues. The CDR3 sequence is CASSLDAGRHQPQHF. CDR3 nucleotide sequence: TGTGCCAGCAGCTTAGATGCGGGCCGTCATCAGCCCCAGCATTTT.

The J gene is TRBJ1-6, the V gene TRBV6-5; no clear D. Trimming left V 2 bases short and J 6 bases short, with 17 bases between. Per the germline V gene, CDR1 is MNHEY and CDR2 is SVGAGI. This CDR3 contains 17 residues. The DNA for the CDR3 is TGTGCCAGCAGTTACGTTCGGGAAGCTCGACTTAATTCACCCCTCCACTTT. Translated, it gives CASSYVREARLNSPLHF.

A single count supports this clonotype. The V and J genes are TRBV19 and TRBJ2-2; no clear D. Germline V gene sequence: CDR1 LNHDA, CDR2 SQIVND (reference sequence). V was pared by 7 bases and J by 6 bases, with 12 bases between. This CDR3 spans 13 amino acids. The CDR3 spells CASTWASSGELFF. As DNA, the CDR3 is TGTGCCAGTACCTGGGCGTCGTCCGGGGAGCTGTTTTTT. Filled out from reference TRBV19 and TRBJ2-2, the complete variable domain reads DGGITQSPKYLFRKEGQNVTLSCEQNLNHDAMYWYRQDPGQGLRLIYYSQIVNDFQKGDIAEGYSVSREKKESFPLTVTSAQKNPTAFYLCASTWASSGELFFGEGSRLTVL.

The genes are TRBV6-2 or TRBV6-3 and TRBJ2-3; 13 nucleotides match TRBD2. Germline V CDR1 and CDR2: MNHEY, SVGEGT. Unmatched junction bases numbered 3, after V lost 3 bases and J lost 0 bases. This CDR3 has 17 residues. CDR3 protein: CASSYTSGGASTDTQYF. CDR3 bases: TGTGCCAGCAGTTATACTAGCGGGGGGGCGAGCACAGATACGCAGTATTTT.

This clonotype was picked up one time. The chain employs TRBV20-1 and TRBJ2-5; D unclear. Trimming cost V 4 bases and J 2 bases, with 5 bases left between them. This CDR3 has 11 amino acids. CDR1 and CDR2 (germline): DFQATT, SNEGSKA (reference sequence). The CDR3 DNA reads TGCAGTGCTAACAAACAAGAGACCCAGTACTTC. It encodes CSANKQETQYF.

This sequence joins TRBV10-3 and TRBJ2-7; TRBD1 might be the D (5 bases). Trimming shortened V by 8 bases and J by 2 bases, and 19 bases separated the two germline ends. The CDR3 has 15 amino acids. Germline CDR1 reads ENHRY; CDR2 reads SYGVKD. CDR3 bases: TGTGCCATCCGAGACCCAGGGCTTAAACCCTACGAGCAGTACTTC. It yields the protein CAIRDPGLKPYEQYF.

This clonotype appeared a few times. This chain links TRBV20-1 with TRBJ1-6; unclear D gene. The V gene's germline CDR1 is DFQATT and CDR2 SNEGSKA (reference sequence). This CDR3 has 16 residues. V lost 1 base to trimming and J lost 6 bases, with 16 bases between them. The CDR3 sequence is CSARVTRGNINSPLHF. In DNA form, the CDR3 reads TGCAGTGCTAGAGTGACTCGGGGAAATATTAATTCACCCCTCCACTTT.

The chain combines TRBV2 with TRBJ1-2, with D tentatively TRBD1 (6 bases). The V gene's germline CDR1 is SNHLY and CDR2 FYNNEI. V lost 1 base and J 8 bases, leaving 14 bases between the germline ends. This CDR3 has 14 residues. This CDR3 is CASSEDWRGSGYTF. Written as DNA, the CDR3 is TGTGCCAGCAGTGAAGATTGGAGGGGGTCCGGCTACACCTTC.

The CDR3 nucleotides are TGTGCCGCCAAAGGTCCAGGACCCTACGAGCAGTACTTC. Protein: CAAKGPGPYEQYF. V and J are TRBV7-2 and TRBJ2-7; D is unclear. This CDR3 spans 13 amino acids. CDR1 is SGHTA, CDR2 FQGNSA, per germline. V was cut by 11 bases and J by 2 bases, with 16 bases left in between.

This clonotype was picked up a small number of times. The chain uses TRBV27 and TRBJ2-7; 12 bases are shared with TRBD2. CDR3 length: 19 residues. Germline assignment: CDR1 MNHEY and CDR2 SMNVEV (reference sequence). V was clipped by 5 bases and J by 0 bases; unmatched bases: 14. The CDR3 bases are TGTGCCAGCAGTCCACGAACCATTGGACTAGCGGGGCTCTCCTACGAGCAGTACTTC. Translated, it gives CASSPRTIGLAGLSYEQYF.

The CDR3: CASRPDRGRGEKLFF. In DNA form, the CDR3 reads TGTGCCAGCAGACCTGACAGGGGGCGAGGGGAAAAACTGTTTTTT. This chain links TRBV6-1 with TRBJ1-4; TRBD1 aligns across 10 bases. CDR1 and CDR2 (germline): MNHNS, SASEGT. The CDR3 is 15 amino acids. After removal of 6 bases from V and 8 bases from J, the junction contained 9 bases not matched to a gene.

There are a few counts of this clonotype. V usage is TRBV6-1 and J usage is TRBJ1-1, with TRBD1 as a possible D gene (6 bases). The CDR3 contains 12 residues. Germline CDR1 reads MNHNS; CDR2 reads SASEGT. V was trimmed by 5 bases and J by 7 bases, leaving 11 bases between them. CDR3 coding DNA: TGTGCCAGCAGTCAGGACAGAAATGAAGCTTTCTTT. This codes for CASSQDRNEAFF.